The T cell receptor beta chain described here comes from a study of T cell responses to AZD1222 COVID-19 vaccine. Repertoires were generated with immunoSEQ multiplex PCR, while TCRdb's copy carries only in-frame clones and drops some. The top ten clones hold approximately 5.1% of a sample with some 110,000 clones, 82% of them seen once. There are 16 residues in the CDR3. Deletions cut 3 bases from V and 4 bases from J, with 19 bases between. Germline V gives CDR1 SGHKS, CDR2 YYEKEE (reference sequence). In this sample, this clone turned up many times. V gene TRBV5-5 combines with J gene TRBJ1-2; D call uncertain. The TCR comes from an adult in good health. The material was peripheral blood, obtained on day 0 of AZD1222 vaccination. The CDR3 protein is CASSYLLHREGYGYTF. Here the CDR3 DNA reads TGTGCCAGCAGCTACCTCCTTCATAGAGAGGGCTATGGCTACACCTTC.